This is a list of T cell receptor beta chains from one sample in a study of T cell responses to AZD1222 COVID-19 vaccine. Data came from immunoSEQ multiplex PCR; TCRdb stores just in-frame clones and leaves some out. This sample yields about 140,000 clones, of which approximately 89% are seen a single time; under 2% belongs to the top ten. The material was peripheral blood, obtained 28 days after the second AZD1222 dose. The receptors derive from an adult who received the AZD1222 COVID-19 vaccine. Each CDR3 is given with its conserved first and last residue. The order of the fields is J gene, clone size, D gene, V gene, CDR3 protein, CDR3 DNA. The D gene is left open where the match is weak. The size entry is marked missing in some rows and otherwise reads once, few, many or a size class.

TRBJ2-3 . TRBD2 TRBV6-6 CASSYSLAGNTDTQYF TGTGCCAGCAGTTACTCGCTAGCGGGGAACACAGATACGCAGTATTTT
TRBJ2-7 . TRBD1 TRBV18 CASSPPGQGTYEQYF TGTGCCAGCTCACCACCGGGACAGGGGACCTACGAGCAGTACTTC
TRBJ2-5 . . TRBV11-2 CASSSEGGETQYF TGTGCCAGCAGCTCAGAGGGCGGAGAGACCCAGTACTTC
TRBJ1-1 . . TRBV20-1 CSASFPGRGTEAFF TGCAGTGCTAGTTTTCCAGGGCGCGGGACTGAAGCTTTCTTT
TRBJ1-2 . . TRBV28 CASSWKDYGYTF TGTGCCAGCAGTTGGAAGGACTATGGCTACACCTTC
TRBJ2-1 . . TRBV24-1 CATSAPRTKSYNEQFF TGTGCCACCAGTGCACCCAGGACTAAGTCCTACAATGAGCAGTTCTTC
TRBJ2-7 . TRBD1 TRBV30 CAWSVGQGSSEQYF TGTGCCTGGAGTGTAGGACAGGGTTCGAGTGAGCAGTACTTC
TRBJ1-2 . . TRBV13 CASSFNRGNYGYTF TGTGCCAGCAGCTTCAATAGGGGTAACTATGGCTACACCTTC
TRBJ1-1 . . TRBV27 CASSFWKNTEAFF TGTGCCAGCAGTTTTTGGAAGAACACTGAAGCTTTCTTT
TRBJ2-1 . TRBD1 TRBV4-2 CASSQSTGVGEQFF TGTGCCAGCAGCCAATCTACAGGGGTAGGTGAGCAGTTCTTC
TRBJ2-2 . TRBD2 TRBV7-3 CASSLRASGSQELFF TGTGCCAGCAGCTTACGGGCTAGCGGGTCTCAGGAGCTGTTTTTT
TRBJ2-1 . TRBD1 TRBV28 CASSVRQGAKHNEQFF TGTGCCAGCAGCGTCCGACAGGGGGCGAAACACAATGAGCAGTTCTTC
TRBJ2-5 . TRBD2 TRBV5-1 CASSPRGSTSGKTGTSQETQYF TGCGCCAGCAGCCCCAGAGGTTCGACTAGCGGAAAAACGGGGACATCCCAAGAGACCCAGTACTTC
TRBJ2-5 . TRBD1 TRBV5-5 CASSLGDRGGQETQYF TGTGCCAGCAGCTTGGGGGACAGGGGGGGCCAAGAGACCCAGTACTTC
TRBJ2-3 . TRBD2 TRBV7-2 CASSPRTSAFSTDTQYF TGTGCCAGCAGCCCGCGGACTAGCGCGTTTAGCACAGATACGCAGTATTTT
TRBJ2-7 . TRBD2 TRBV29-1 CSGTSPDAEQYF TGCAGCGGGACTAGCCCTGATGCCGAGCAGTACTTC
TRBJ1-6 . . TRBV24-1 CATSDRGLVGYNSPLHF TGTGCCACCAGTGATCGGGGCCTTGTAGGATATAATTCACCCCTCCACTTT
TRBJ1-3 . . TRBV4-3 CASSQDVRGVGENTIYF TGCGCCAGCAGCCAAGACGTCAGGGGCGTTGGTGAAAACACCATATATTTT
TRBJ2-3 . . TRBV27 CASSSPGQGSRAGNTQYF TGTGCCAGCAGCTCCCCCGGGCAGGGGTCCCGAGCGGGGAATACGCAGTATTTT
TRBJ1-2 . . TRBV6-5 CASNYPSAYGYTF TGTGCCAGCAATTACCCGAGCGCCTATGGCTACACCTTC
TRBJ2-7 . TRBD2 TRBV7-6 CASSLPGEGYEQYF TGTGCCAGCAGCTTACCGGGGGAGGGGTACGAGCAGTACTTC
TRBJ2-7 . . TRBV5-6 CASSLTGVTRYEQYF TGTGCCAGCAGCTTGACGGGGGTCACCCGCTACGAGCAGTACTTC
TRBJ2-1 . TRBD2 TRBV4-2 CASSRTSAAPSDEQFF TGTGCCAGCAGCCGCACTAGCGCCGCCCCAAGCGATGAGCAGTTCTTC
TRBJ1-6 . . TRBV18 CASSQGLLSYNSPLHF TGTGCCAGCTCTCAAGGTCTTCTCTCCTATAATTCACCCCTCCACTTT
TRBJ1-2 . . TRBV12-3/TRBV12-4 CASSFSGRDGYTF TGTGCCAGCAGTTTCTCCGGCAGGGATGGCTACACCTTC
TRBJ1-1 . . TRBV7-9 CASSSYGNTEAFF TGTGCCAGCAGCTCCTACGGGAACACTGAAGCTTTCTTT
TRBJ2-3 . . TRBV6-4 CASSKTPTGGPTDTQYF TGTGCCAGCAGTAAAACCCCGACTGGCGGACCCACAGATACGCAGTATTTT
TRBJ2-7 . . TRBV18 CASPTWYEQYF TGTGCCAGCCCAACATGGTACGAGCAGTACTTC
TRBJ2-7 once TRBD1 TRBV30 CAWSSTRDRNYEQYF TGTGCCTGGAGTTCCACCCGGGACAGAAACTACGAGCAGTACTTC
TRBJ1-1 . . TRBV27 CASSRGRAAFF TGTGCCAGCAGTCGAGGCAGGGCAGCTTTCTTT
TRBJ1-1 . . TRBV20-1 CSAKRTGEAFF TGCAGTGCCAAGCGGACGGGTGAAGCTTTCTTT
TRBJ2-7 . TRBD2 TRBV28 CASSLGTSYEQYF TGTGCCAGCAGTTTAGGGACTAGCTACGAGCAGTACTTC